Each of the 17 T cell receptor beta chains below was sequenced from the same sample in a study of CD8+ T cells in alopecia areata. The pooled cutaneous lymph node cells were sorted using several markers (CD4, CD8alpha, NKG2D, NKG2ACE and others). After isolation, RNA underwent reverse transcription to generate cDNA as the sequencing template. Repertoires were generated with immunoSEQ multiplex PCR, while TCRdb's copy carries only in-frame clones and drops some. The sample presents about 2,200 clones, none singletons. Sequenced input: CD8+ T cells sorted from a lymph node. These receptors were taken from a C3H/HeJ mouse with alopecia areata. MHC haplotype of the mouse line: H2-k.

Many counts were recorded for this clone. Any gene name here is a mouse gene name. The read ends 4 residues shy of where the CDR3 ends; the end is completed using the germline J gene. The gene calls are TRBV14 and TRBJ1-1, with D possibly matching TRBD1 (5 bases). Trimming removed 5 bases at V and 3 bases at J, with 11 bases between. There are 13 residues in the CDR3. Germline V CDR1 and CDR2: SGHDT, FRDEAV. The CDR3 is CASRLVGDTEVFF. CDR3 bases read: TGTGCCAGCAGGCTCGTAGGGGACACA.

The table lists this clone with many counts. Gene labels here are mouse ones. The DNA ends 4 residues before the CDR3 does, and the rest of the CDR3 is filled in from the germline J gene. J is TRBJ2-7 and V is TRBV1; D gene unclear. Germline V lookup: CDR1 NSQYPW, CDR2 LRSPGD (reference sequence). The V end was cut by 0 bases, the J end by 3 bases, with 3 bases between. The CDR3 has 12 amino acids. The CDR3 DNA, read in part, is TGCACCTGCAGTGCAGAGGTCTAT. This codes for CTCSAEVY. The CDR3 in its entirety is CTCSAEVYEQYF. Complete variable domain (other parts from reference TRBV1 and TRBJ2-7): VTLLEQNPRWRLVPRGQAVNLRCILKNSQYPWMSWYQQDLQKQLQWLFTLRSPGDKEVKSLPGADYLATRVTDTELRLQVANMSQGRTLYCTCSAEVYEQYFGPGTRLTVL.

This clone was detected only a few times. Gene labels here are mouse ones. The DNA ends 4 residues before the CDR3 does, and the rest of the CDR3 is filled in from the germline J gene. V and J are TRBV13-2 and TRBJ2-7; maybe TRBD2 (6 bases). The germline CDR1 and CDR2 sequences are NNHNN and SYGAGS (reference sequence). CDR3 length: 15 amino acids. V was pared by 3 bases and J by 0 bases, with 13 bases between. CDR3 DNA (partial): TGTGCCAGCGGTGCTCCGGGACTTAGCTCCTAT. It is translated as CASGAPGLSSY. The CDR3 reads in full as CASGAPGLSSYEQYF.

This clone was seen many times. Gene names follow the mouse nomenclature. CDR3 region: CAGLGDTGQLYF. The DNA read from the CDR3 is TGTGCCGGACTGGGGGACACCGGG. V and J are TRBV13-3 and TRBJ2-2, with 10 nucleotides matching TRBD2. The read falls 4 residues short of the CDR3 end, and the missing part is taken from the germline J gene. Unmatched junction bases numbered 0, after V lost 10 bases and J lost 3 bases. The CDR3 sequence is 12 residues long. Germline V CDR1 and CDR2: NNHDY, SYVADS.

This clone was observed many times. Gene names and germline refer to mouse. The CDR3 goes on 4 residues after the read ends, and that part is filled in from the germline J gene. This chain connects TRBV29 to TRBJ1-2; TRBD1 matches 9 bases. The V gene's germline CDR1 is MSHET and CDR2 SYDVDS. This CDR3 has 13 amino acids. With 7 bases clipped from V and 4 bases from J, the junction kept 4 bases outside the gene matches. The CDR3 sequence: CASNRGRGSDYTF. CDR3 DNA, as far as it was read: TGTGCTAGCAACAGGGGGCGGGGCTCC.

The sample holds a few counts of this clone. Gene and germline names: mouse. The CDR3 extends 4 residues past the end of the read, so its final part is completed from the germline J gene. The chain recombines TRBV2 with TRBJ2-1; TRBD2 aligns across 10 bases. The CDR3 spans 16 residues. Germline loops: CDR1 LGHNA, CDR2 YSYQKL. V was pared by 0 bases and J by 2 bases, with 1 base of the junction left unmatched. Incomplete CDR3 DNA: TGTGCCAGCAGCCAAGATCTGGGGGGGCACTATGCT. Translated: CASSQDLGGHYA. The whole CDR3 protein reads CASSQDLGGHYAEQFF.

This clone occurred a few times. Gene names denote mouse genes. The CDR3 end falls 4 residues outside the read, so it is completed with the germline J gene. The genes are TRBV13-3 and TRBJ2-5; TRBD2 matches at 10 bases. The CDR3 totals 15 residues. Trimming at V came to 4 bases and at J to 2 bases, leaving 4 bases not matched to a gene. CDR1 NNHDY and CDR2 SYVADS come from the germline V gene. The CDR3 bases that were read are TGTGCCAGCAGTCCCGACTGGGGGGTCCAAGAC. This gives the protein CASSPDWGVQD. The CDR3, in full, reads CASSPDWGVQDTQYF.

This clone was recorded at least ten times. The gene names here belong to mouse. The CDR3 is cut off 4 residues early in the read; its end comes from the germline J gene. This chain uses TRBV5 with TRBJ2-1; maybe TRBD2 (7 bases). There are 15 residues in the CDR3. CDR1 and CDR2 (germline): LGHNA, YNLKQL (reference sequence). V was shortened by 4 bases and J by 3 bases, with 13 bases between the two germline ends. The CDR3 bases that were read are TGTGCCAGCAGCCGTCCTCGGGGGGCCTATGCT. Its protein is CASSRPRGAYA. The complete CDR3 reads CASSRPRGAYAEQFF.

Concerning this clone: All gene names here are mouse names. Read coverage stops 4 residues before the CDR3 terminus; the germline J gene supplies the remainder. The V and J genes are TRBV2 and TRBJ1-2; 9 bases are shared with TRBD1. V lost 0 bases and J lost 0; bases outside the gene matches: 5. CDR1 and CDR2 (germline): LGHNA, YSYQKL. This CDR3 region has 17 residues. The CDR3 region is CASSQDGDRVANSDYTF. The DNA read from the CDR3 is TGTGCCAGCAGCCAAGATGGGGACAGGGTAGCAAACTCC.

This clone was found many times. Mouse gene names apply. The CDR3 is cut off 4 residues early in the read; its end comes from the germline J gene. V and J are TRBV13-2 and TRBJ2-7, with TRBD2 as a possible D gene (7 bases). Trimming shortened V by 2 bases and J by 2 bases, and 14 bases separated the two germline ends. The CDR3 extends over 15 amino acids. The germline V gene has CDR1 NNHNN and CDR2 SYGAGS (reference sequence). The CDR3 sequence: CASGEGGGKPYEQYF. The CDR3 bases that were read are TGTGCCAGCGGTGAAGGGGGGGGGAAACCCTAT.

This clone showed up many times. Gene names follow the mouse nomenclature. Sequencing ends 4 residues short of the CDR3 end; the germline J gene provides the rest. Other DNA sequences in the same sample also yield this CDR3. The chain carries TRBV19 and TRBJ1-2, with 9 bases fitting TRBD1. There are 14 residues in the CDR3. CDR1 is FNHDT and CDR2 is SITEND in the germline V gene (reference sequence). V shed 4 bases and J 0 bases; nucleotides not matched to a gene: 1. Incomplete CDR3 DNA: TGTGCCAGCAGTCGGGACAGGGCAAACTCC. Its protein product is CASSRDRANS. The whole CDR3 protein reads CASSRDRANSDYTF.

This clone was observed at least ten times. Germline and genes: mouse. The CDR3 protein is CAWSPWGQGANSDYTF. The CDR3 bases that were read are TGTGCCTGGAGTCCCTGGGGACAGGGGGCAAACTCC. The J gene is TRBJ1-2, the V gene TRBV31; 11 bases align to TRBD1. The CDR3 end lies 4 residues beyond the end of the read and is filled in from the germline J gene. V shed 1 base and J 0 bases; nucleotides not matched to a gene: 4. CDR3 length: 16 residues. Germline CDR1 and CDR2: GKSSPN and SITVG.

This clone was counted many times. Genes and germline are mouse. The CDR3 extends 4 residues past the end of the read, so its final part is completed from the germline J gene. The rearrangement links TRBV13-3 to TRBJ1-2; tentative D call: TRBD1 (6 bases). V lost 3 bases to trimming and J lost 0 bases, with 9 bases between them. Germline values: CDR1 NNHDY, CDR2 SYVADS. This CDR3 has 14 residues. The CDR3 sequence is CASSGTASNSDYTF. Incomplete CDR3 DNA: TGTGCCAGCAGTGGGACAGCCTCAAACTCC.

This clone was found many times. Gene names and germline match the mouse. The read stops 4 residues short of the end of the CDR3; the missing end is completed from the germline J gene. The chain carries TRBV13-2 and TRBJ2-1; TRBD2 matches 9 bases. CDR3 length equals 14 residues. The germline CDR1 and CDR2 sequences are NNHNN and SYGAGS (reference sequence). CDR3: CASGDVGGASEQFF. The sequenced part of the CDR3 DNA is TGTGCCAGCGGTGATGTTGGGGGGGCATCT.

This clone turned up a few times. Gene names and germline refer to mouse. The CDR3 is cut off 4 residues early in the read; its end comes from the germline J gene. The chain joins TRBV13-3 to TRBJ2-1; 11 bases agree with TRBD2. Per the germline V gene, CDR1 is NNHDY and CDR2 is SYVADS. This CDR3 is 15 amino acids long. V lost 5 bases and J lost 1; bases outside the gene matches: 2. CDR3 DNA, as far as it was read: TGTGCCAGCAGGAGGGACTGGGGGAACTATGCT. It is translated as CASRRDWGNYA. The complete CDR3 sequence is CASRRDWGNYAEQFF.

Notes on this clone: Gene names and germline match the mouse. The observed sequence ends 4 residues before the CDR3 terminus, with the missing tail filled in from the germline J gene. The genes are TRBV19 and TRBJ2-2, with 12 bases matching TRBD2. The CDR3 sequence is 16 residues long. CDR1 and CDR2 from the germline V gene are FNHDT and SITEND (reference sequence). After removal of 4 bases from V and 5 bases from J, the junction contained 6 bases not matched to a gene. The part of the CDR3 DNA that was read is TGTGCCAGCAGTCTCACCGGGACTGGGGGGACCGGG. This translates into CASSLTGTGGTG. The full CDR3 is CASSLTGTGGTGQLYF.

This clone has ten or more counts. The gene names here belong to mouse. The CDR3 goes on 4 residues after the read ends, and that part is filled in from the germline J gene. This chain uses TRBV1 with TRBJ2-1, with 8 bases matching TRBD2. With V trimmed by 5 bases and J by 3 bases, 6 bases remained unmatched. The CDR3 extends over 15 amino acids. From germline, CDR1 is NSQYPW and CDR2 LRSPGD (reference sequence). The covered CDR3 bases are TGCACCTGCAGTAGATCCGGGACTGGCTATGCT. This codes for CTCSRSGTGYA. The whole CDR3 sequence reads CTCSRSGTGYAEQFF.